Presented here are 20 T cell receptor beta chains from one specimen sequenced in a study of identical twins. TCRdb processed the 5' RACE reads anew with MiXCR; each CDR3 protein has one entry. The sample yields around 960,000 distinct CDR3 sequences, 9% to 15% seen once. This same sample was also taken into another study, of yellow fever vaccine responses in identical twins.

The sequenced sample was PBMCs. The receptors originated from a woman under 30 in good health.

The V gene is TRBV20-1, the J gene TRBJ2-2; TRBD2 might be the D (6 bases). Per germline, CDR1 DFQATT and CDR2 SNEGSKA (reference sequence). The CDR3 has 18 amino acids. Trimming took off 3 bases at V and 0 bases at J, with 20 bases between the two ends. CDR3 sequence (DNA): TGCAGTGCTAGCGGGGGTCCCGACCAAAAAACGAACACCGGGGAGCTGTTTTTT. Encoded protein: CSASGGPDQKTNTGELFF.

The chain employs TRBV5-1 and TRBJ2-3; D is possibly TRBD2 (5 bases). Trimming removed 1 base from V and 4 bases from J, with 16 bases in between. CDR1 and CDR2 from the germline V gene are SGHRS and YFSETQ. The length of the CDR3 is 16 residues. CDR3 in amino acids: CASSLFELGRADTQYF. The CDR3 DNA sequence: TGCGCCAGCAGCTTGTTCGAGTTAGGGAGAGCAGATACGCAGTATTTT. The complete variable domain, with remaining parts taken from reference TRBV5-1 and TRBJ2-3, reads KAGVTQTPRYLIKTRGQQVTLSCSPISGHRSVSWYQQTPGQGLQFLFEYFSETQRNKGNFPGRFSGRQFSNSRSEMNVSTLELGDSALYLCASSLFELGRADTQYFGPGTRLTVL.

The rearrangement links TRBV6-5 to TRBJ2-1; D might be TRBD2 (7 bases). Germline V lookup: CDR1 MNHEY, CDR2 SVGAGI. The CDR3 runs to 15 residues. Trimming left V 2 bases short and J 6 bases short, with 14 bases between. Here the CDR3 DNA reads TGTGCCAGCAGTTACGTGGCGGGGGCAGGCAATGAGCAGTTCTTC. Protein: CASSYVAGAGNEQFF.

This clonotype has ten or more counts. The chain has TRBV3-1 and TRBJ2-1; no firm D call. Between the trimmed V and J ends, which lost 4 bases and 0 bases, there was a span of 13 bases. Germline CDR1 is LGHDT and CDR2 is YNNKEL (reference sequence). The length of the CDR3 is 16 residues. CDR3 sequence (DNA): TGTGCCAGCAGCCCTTCCATCGGTGGCTCCTACAATGAGCAGTTCTTC. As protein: CASSPSIGGSYNEQFF.

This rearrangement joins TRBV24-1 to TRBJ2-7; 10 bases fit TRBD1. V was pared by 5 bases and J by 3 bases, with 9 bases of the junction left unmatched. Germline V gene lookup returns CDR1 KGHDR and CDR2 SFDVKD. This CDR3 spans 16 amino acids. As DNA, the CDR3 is TGTGCCACCAGTGGGGCCGGGACAGGGGATCTCTACGAGCAGTACGTC. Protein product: CATSGAGTGDLYEQYV.

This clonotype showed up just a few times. The CDR3 DNA follows: TGTGCCAGCAGGCTCGGCGGGGGCAATGAGCAGTTCTTC. Translated, it gives CASRLGGGNEQFF. This sequence joins TRBV12-3 or TRBV12-4 and TRBJ2-1, with 7 bases aligning to TRBD2. The V and J ends lost 6 bases and 6 bases, in that order; junction bases with no gene match: 5. The CDR3 is 13 residues long.

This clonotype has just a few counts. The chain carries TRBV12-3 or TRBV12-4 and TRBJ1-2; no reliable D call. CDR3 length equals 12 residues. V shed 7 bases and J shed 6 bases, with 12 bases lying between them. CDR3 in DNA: TGTGCCAGCACGATAGATAGAGATGGCTACACCTTC. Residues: CASTIDRDGYTF.

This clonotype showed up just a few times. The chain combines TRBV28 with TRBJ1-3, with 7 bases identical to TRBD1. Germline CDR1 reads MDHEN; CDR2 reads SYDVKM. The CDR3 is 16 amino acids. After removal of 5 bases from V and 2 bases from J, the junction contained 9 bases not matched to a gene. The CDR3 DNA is TGTGCCAGCAGTGACGGGACAGAACAAACTGGAAACACCATATATTTT. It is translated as CASSDGTEQTGNTIYF.

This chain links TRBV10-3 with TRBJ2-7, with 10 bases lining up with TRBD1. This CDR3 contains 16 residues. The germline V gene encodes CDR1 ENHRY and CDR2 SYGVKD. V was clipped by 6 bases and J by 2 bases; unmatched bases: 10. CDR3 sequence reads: CAIRPTPDRGPYEQYF. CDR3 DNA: TGTGCCATCAGACCAACCCCAGACAGGGGGCCCTACGAGCAGTACTTC.

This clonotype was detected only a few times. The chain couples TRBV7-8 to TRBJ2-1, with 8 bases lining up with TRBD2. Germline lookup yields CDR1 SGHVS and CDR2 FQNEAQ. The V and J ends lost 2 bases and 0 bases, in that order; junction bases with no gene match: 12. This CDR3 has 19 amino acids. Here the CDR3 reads CASSLFLLAGGSSYNEQFF. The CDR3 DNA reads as TGTGCCAGCAGCTTATTTCTGCTAGCGGGTGGCAGCTCCTACAATGAGCAGTTCTTC.

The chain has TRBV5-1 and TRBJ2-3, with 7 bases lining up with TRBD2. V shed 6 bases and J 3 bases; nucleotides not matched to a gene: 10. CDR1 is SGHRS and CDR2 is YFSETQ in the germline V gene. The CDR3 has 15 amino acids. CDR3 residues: CASTPAGDPTDTQYF. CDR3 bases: TGCGCCAGCACCCCGGCGGGGGACCCGACAGATACGCAGTATTTT. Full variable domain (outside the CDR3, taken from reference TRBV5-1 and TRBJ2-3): KAGVTQTPRYLIKTRGQQVTLSCSPISGHRSVSWYQQTPGQGLQFLFEYFSETQRNKGNFPGRFSGRQFSNSRSEMNVSTLELGDSALYLCASTPAGDPTDTQYFGPGTRLTVL.

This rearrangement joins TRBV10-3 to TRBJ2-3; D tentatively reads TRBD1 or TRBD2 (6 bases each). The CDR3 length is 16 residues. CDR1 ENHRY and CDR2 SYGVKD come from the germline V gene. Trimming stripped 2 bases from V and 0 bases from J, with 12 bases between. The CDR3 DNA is TGTGCCATCAGTGAGAGGGGGGTCGCCAGCACAGATACGCAGTATTTT. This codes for CAISERGVASTDTQYF.

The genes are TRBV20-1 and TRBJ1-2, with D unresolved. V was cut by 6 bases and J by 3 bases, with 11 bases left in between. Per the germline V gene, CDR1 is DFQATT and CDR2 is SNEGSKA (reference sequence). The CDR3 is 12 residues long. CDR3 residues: CSAEDRHYGYTF. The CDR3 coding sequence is TGCAGTGCAGAAGACCGGCACTATGGCTACACCTTC.

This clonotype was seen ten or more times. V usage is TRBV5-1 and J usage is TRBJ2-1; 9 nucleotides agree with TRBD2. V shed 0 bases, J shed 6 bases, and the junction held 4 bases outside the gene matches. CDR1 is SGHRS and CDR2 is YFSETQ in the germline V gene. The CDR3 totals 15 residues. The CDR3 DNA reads TGCGCCAGCAGCTTGGGACTAGCGGCTTCCAATGAGCAGTTCTTC. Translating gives CASSLGLAASNEQFF.

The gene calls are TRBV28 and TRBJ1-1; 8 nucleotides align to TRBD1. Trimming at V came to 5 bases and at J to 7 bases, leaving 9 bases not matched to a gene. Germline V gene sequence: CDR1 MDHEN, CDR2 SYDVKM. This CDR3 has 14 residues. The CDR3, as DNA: TGTGCCAGCAGTCCTTATGACAGGGGCCGTGAAGCTTTCTTT. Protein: CASSPYDRGREAFF. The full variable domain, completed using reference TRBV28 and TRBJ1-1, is DVKVTQSSRYLVKRTGEKVFLECVQDMDHENMFWYRQDPGLGLRLIYFSYDVKMKEKGDIPEGYSVSREKKERFSLILESASTNQTSMYLCASSPYDRGREAFFGQGTRLTVV.

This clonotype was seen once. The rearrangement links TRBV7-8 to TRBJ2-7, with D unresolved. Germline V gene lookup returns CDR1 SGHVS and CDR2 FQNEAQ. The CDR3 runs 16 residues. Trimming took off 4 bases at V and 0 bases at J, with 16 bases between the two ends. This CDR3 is CASSSSSGYSSYEQYF. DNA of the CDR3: TGTGCCAGCAGCTCCTCCTCTGGCTACAGCTCCTACGAGCAGTACTTC.

The CDR3: CASSPWQSSYEQYF. In nucleotides, the CDR3 is TGTGCCAGTAGCCCGTGGCAGAGCTCCTACGAGCAGTACTTC. J is TRBJ2-7 and V is TRBV11-1; D remains unclear. Trimming took off 9 bases at V and 0 bases at J, with 15 bases between the two ends. Per the germline V gene, CDR1 is SGHAT and CDR2 is FQDESV (reference sequence). The CDR3 has 14 residues.

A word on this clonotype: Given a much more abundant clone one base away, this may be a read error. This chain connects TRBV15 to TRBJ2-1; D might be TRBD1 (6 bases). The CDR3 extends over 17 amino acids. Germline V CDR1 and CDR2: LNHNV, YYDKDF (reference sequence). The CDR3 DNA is TGTGCCACCAGCAGCACCACAGGGTCCCGCTCCTCCAATGAGCAGTTCTTC. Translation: CATSSTTGSRSSNEQFF.

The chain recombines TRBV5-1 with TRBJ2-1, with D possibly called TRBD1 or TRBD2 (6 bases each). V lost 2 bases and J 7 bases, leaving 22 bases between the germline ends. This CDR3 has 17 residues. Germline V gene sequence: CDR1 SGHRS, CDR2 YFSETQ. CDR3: CASSFNRGTQLGNEQFF. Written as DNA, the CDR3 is TGCGCCAGCAGCTTTAATCGCGGGACACAGCTCGGTAATGAGCAGTTCTTC.

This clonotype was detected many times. The CDR3 loop reads CASSLGVGPGEQYF. CDR3 sequence (DNA): TGTGCCAGCAGCTTAGGGGTGGGACCGGGCGAGCAGTACTTC. The chain couples TRBV7-9 to TRBJ2-7; D tentatively fits TRBD1 or TRBD2 (5 bases each). The CDR3 has 14 amino acids. V was cut by 1 base and J by 6 bases, with 13 bases left in between. Per germline, CDR1 SEHNR and CDR2 FQNEAQ (reference sequence).